A single sample is the source of the 27 T cell receptor beta chains below, sequenced in a study of long-term antiretroviral therapy in people with HIV. At survey level, the immunoSEQ assay was run in its v3.0 version. Sequencing was performed with immunoSEQ multiplex PCR; in TCRdb, only in-frame clones are kept and a portion is missing. The sample lists around 29,000 clones, 90% to 95% occurring once. The sequencing here drew on unsorted PBMCs, taken 6.3 years after starting antiretroviral therapy. These receptors all come from a man in his thirties or forties with HIV.

V is TRBV19 and J is TRBJ2-6; 12 bases agree with TRBD1. With 10 bases clipped from V and 6 bases from J, the junction kept 16 bases outside the gene matches. The CDR3 totals 18 residues. Germline assignment: CDR1 LNHDA and CDR2 SQIVND (reference sequence). The DNA of the CDR3 is TGTGCCACTAAACCGGGACAGGGGGCGGGTCGGGTGGCCAACGTCCTGACTTTC. Its protein is CATKPGQGAGRVANVLTF.

This chain links TRBV19 with TRBJ2-2; no clear D gene. From germline, CDR1 is LNHDA and CDR2 SQIVND (reference sequence). With 2 bases removed from V and 3 bases from J, the gap between germline ends came to 7 bases. This CDR3 is 14 amino acids long. The CDR3 spells CASSIYSYTGELFF. CDR3 bases: TGTGCCAGTAGTATATACTCCTACACCGGGGAGCTGTTTTTT.

The V call is TRBV27, the J call TRBJ2-7, with TRBD2 matching over 7 bases. Trimming took 4 bases from V and 7 from J; bases not matched to a gene: 10. The germline V gene has CDR1 MNHEY and CDR2 SMNVEV (reference sequence). There are 14 residues in the CDR3. The CDR3 DNA is TGTGCCAGCAGTTCCCCCGGGGGGATTGGAGAGCAGTACTTC. This encodes CASSSPGGIGEQYF.

The gene calls are TRBV6-6 and TRBJ2-2, with TRBD1 as a possible D gene (5 bases). Trimming removed 6 bases from V and 3 bases from J, with 8 bases in between. Germline lookup yields CDR1 MNHNY and CDR2 SVGAGI (reference sequence). The CDR3 consists of 13 residues. The CDR3 DNA reads as TGTGCCAGCAGAACACAGGACACCGGGGAGCTGTTTTTT. As protein: CASRTQDTGELFF.

The chain joins TRBV2 to TRBJ1-1, with D perhaps TRBD1 (5 bases). Germline assignment: CDR1 SNHLY and CDR2 FYNNEI. The CDR3 consists of 14 residues. The V gene lost 6 bases and the J gene lost 0 bases, with 11 bases spanning the gap. Here the CDR3 reads CASRRDGMNTEAFF. CDR3 nucleotide sequence: TGTGCCAGCAGGAGGGACGGTATGAACACTGAAGCTTTCTTT.

The rearrangement uses TRBV4-2 and TRBJ1-1; D is possibly TRBD1 (5 bases). The V gene's germline CDR1 is LGHNA and CDR2 YNFKEQ. This CDR3 has 14 residues. Trimming removed 2 bases at V and 6 bases at J, with 13 bases between. CDR3: CASSQILRESEAFF. CDR3 coding DNA: TGTGCCAGCAGCCAAATCCTCAGGGAATCTGAAGCTTTCTTT.

The rearrangement joins TRBV5-1 to TRBJ2-7; D is perhaps TRBD2 (5 bases). Trimming took off 2 bases at V and 2 bases at J, with 14 bases between the two ends. From germline, CDR1 is SGHRS and CDR2 YFSETQ. CDR3 length: 15 residues. The CDR3, as DNA: TGCGCCAGCAGCTTCACGACAACGGGGACCTACGAGCAGTACTTC. Protein product: CASSFTTTGTYEQYF.

This chain links TRBV29-1 with TRBJ2-3, with unresolved D. Trimming took 0 bases from V and 2 from J, leaving 15 bases between them. The CDR3 consists of 16 residues. Germline lookup yields CDR1 SQVTM and CDR2 ANQGSEA. DNA of the CDR3: TGCAGCGTTGAAGAAGGAATCCCGAGCTTCACAGATACGCAGTATTTT. Translating gives CSVEEGIPSFTDTQYF.

This clone was observed once. The gene calls are TRBV5-1 and TRBJ1-1; 7 positions match TRBD1. V shed 3 bases and J 0 bases; nucleotides not matched to a gene: 2. CDR1 and CDR2 (germline): SGHRS, YFSETQ. The CDR3 consists of 14 residues. CDR3: CASSSGQVNTEAFF. The CDR3, as DNA: TGCGCCAGCAGCTCAGGACAGGTGAACACTGAAGCTTTCTTT.

This chain connects TRBV5-1 to TRBJ2-2; no definite D call. The length of the CDR3 is 15 residues. In germline, CDR1 is SGHRS, CDR2 YFSETQ. V was shortened by 0 bases and J by 0 bases, with 6 bases between the two germline ends. CDR3 residues: CASSLGRTNTGELFF. The DNA of the CDR3 is TGCGCCAGCAGCTTGGGACGGACGAACACCGGGGAGCTGTTTTTT.

The chain links TRBV4-1 to TRBJ1-6; weak D call: TRBD1 (5 bases). Germline CDR1 MGHRA, CDR2 YSYEKL. V gave up 4 bases and J gave up 7 bases, with 17 bases separating them. There are 16 residues in the CDR3. Written as DNA, the CDR3 is TGCGCCAGCAGCCCGGACCCTGGGGGTGGCAATTCACCCCTCCACTTT. This gives the protein CASSPDPGGGNSPLHF.

The V gene is TRBV19, the J gene TRBJ2-5; TRBD1 is a possible D gene (6 bases). The CDR3 spans 15 residues. With 0 bases removed from V and 3 bases from J, the gap between germline ends came to 11 bases. Looked up from germline, CDR1 is LNHDA and CDR2 is SQIVND (reference sequence). The CDR3 is CASSIDFNREETQYF. CDR3 DNA sequence: TGTGCCAGTAGTATAGATTTTAACAGGGAAGAGACCCAGTACTTC.

The rearrangement links TRBV4-3 to TRBJ2-5; 7 bases align to TRBD2. CDR3 length equals 14 residues. Per the germline V gene, CDR1 is LGHNA and CDR2 is YSLEER. Trimming at V came to 4 bases and at J to 5 bases, leaving 7 bases not matched to a gene. CDR3 bases: TGCGCCAGCAGCCTGGGGGGGTCCAGGGAGACCCAGTACTTC. Amino acid sequence: CASSLGGSRETQYF.

The genes are TRBV19 and TRBJ1-5; TRBD1 agrees at 7 bases. The V gene end was trimmed by 5 bases and the J gene end by 7 bases; junction bases not matched to a gene: 8. Germline V gives CDR1 LNHDA, CDR2 SQIVND (reference sequence). The CDR3 loop spans 14 amino acids. Here the CDR3 DNA reads TGTGCCAGTAGTGGCTCGACAGGGAGACAGCCCCAGCATTTT. Translated, it gives CASSGSTGRQPQHF.

The rearrangement links TRBV7-2 to TRBJ1-1, with D unresolved. The CDR3 is made up of 16 amino acids. The V end lost 3 bases, the J end lost 0 bases, and 14 bases lay between the germline ends. Germline CDR1 reads SGHTA; CDR2 reads FQGNSA. CDR3 sequence: CASSFGPRLMNTEAFF. CDR3 nucleotides: TGTGCCAGCAGCTTCGGACCCCGCCTTATGAACACTGAAGCTTTCTTT. The entire variable domain, with the rest obtained from reference TRBV7-2 and TRBJ1-1, is as follows: GAGVSQSPSNKVTEKGKDVELRCDPISGHTALYWYRQSLGQGLEFLIYFQGNSAPDKSGLPSDRFSAERTGGSVSTLTIQRTQQEDSAVYLCASSFGPRLMNTEAFFGQGTRLTVV.

CDR3 coding DNA: TGTGCCAGCAGTCCTCCTTTCAGGGGCTCCTACAATGAGCAGTTCTTC. This encodes CASSPPFRGSYNEQFF. V gene TRBV27 combines with J gene TRBJ2-1, with D possibly matching TRBD1 (6 bases). V was trimmed by 5 bases and J by 0 bases, leaving 14 bases between them. The CDR3 sequence is 16 residues long. Germline CDR1 MNHEY, CDR2 SMNVEV (reference sequence).

The chain joins TRBV5-4 to TRBJ1-4, with D possibly being TRBD1 (5 bases). V shed 3 bases and J shed 8 bases, with 11 bases lying between them. CDR3 length: 13 residues. The germline V gene encodes CDR1 SGHNT and CDR2 YYREEE (reference sequence). CDR3 loop: CASSSGGKEKLFF. In nucleotides, the CDR3 is TGTGCCAGCAGCTCCGGGGGAAAGGAAAAACTGTTTTTT.

This clone was recorded once. The chain carries TRBV2 and TRBJ2-7, with TRBD1 as a possible D gene (5 bases). The germline gives CDR1 SNHLY, CDR2 FYNNEI. The V and J ends lost 3 bases and 4 bases respectively, with 7 bases between them. This CDR3 has 12 residues. CDR3 nucleotides: TGTGCCAGCAGTGAGGCAGGGTACGAGCAGTACTTC. Amino acid sequence: CASSEAGYEQYF. Using reference TRBV2 and TRBJ2-7 for the parts outside the CDR3, the full variable domain is EPEVTQTPSHQVTQMGQEVILRCVPISNHLYFYWYRQILGQKVEFLVSFYNNEISEKSEIFDDQFSVERPDGSNFTLKIRSTKLEDSAMYFCASSEAGYEQYFGPGTRLTVT.

The chain recombines TRBV7-2 with TRBJ2-5, with TRBD1 identical over 7 bases. CDR3 length: 16 residues. The V gene's germline CDR1 is SGHTA and CDR2 FQGNSA. V dropped 1 base and J dropped 5; count of bases not matched to a gene: 10. CDR3 amino acids: CASSLEGATKVETQYF. CDR3 nucleotides: TGTGCCAGCAGCTTAGAGGGGGCGACTAAGGTGGAGACCCAGTACTTC.

This clone was detected only once. The rearrangement uses TRBV7-2 and TRBJ2-2; 8 positions agree with TRBD2. V lost 2 bases to trimming and J lost 2 bases; unmatched junction nucleotides: 7. Germline CDR1 is SGHTA and CDR2 is FQGNSA. This CDR3 has 17 residues. CDR3 coding DNA: TGTGCCAGCAGCTTAATGCGGGGGGCTCGAAACACCGGGGAGCTGTTTTTT. It yields the protein CASSLMRGARNTGELFF. The variable domain in full, with the rest retrieved from reference TRBV7-2 and TRBJ2-2, is GAGVSQSPSNKVTEKGKDVELRCDPISGHTALYWYRQSLGQGLEFLIYFQGNSAPDKSGLPSDRFSAERTGGSVSTLTIQRTQQEDSAVYLCASSLMRGARNTGELFFGEGSRLTVL.

The chain has TRBV6-5 and TRBJ2-1; no firm D call. Germline assignment: CDR1 MNHEY and CDR2 SVGAGI. V was pared by 0 bases and J by 5 bases, with 8 bases between. This CDR3 is built from 14 residues. The DNA of the CDR3 is TGTGCCAGCAGTTACTCGCGGCTCGACAATGAGCAGTTCTTC. Amino acids: CASSYSRLDNEQFF.

This clone is classed as medium-sized. The chain has TRBV4-3 and TRBJ2-7, with D perhaps TRBD1 (6 bases). Germline V lookup: CDR1 LGHNA, CDR2 YSLEER. The CDR3 contains 12 residues. V dropped 1 base and J dropped 7 bases, with 8 bases sitting between them. Here the CDR3 DNA reads TGCGCCAGCAGCCAAGGCAGGGGTGAGCAGTACTTC. Protein product: CASSQGRGEQYF.

The V and J genes are TRBV7-2 and TRBJ1-5, with D tentatively TRBD1 (6 bases). Germline V gene lookup returns CDR1 SGHTA and CDR2 FQGNSA. The V and J ends lost 4 bases and 0 bases respectively, with 10 bases between them. The length of the CDR3 is 15 residues. As DNA, the CDR3 is TGTGCCAGCAGCTCCAGGGGTGCTAGCAATCAGCCCCAGCATTTT. It encodes CASSSRGASNQPQHF.

This clone was recorded only once. The rearrangement uses TRBV27 and TRBJ2-1; 8 bases line up with TRBD1. The CDR3 spans 16 residues. The J segment lost 4 bases and the V segment lost 5 bases, leaving 10 bases of the junction unmatched. Looked up from germline, CDR1 is MNHEY and CDR2 is SMNVEV (reference sequence). The CDR3 spells CASSPHRGSVYNEQFF. CDR3 DNA: TGTGCCAGCAGTCCCCACAGGGGGTCGGTATACAATGAGCAGTTCTTC.

CDR3 protein: CASRVGTSRWELFF. In nucleotides, the CDR3 is TGCGCCAGCAGGGTCGGGACCTCCCGGTGGGAGCTGTTTTTT. This sequence joins TRBV5-1 and TRBJ2-2, with D perhaps being TRBD1 or TRBD2 (5 bases each). Germline CDR1 reads SGHRS; CDR2 reads YFSETQ. Trimming took off 5 bases at V and 9 bases at J, with 17 bases between the two ends. The CDR3 runs to 14 residues.

The chain is built from TRBV6-5 and TRBJ1-5; unclear D gene. The CDR3 sequence is 12 residues long. The V gene lost 4 bases and the J gene lost 6 bases, with 7 bases spanning the gap. Germline V gives CDR1 MNHEY, CDR2 SVGAGI. The CDR3 reads CASSFPGQPQHF. Here the CDR3 DNA reads TGTGCCAGCAGTTTTCCCGGTCAGCCCCAGCATTTT.

The gene calls are TRBV5-4 and TRBJ2-2; the match to TRBD2 covers 9 bases. The CDR3 length is 15 residues. Losses at the gene ends were 4 bases for V and 6 bases for J; bases not matched to a gene: 7. Germline CDR1 and CDR2: SGHNT and YYREEE (reference sequence). The CDR3: CASSVRAGGSGELFF. The CDR3 nucleotides are TGTGCCAGCAGCGTGAGAGCGGGGGGTTCCGGGGAGCTGTTTTTT. Based on the CDR3 plus reference TRBV5-4 and TRBJ2-2, the full variable domain is ETGVTQSPTHLIKTRGQQVTLRCSSQSGHNTVSWYQQALGQGPQFIFQYYREEENGRGNFPPRFSGLQFPNYSSELNVNALELDDSALYLCASSVRAGGSGELFFGEGSRLTVL.